This TCR beta chain was recorded in a study of shared clonotypes between healthy human individuals. Overall study: CD4 naive cells filled three plates per donor, CD4 memory three, CD8 naive two and CD8 memory one. Notes on the study in general: Memory subsets had estimated richness that was generally smaller than that of naive subsets.

Remarks on this clone: The target antigen is unknown. This sample includes further DNA sequences coding for the same CDR3.

This CDR3 has 13 residues. V lost 2 bases and J 2 bases, leaving 6 bases between the germline ends. Per germline, CDR1 SNHLY and CDR2 FYNNEI. The protocol was immunoSEQ multiplex PCR, while the TCRdb copy is restricted to in-frame clones and leaves out a portion. The data contain about 1.5 million clones, around 98% of them singletons. What was sequenced was naive CD4+ T cells sorted from blood. The subset here: CD45RA+ positively selected. The chain has TRBV2 and TRBJ1-1; tentatively, D is TRBD1 (5 bases). This clonotype was sampled from a young man in good health. CDR3 sequence: CASSEQGNTEAFF. Here the CDR3 DNA reads TGTGCCAGCAGTGAACAGGGCAACACTGAAGCTTTCTTT.